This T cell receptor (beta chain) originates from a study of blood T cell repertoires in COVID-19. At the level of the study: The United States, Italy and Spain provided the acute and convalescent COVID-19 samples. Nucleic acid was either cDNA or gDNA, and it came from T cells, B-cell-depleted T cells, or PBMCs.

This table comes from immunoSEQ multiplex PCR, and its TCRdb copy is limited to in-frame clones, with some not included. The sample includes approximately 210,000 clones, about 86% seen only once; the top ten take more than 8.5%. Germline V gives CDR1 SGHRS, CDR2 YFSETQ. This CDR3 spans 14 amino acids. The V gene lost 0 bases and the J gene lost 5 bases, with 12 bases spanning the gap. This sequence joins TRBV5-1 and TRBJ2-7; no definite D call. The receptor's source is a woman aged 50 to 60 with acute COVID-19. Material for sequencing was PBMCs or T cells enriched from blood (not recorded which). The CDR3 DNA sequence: TGCGCCAGCAGCTTGGCCACTAAAGCCAACGAGCAGTACTTC. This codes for CASSLATKANEQYF.